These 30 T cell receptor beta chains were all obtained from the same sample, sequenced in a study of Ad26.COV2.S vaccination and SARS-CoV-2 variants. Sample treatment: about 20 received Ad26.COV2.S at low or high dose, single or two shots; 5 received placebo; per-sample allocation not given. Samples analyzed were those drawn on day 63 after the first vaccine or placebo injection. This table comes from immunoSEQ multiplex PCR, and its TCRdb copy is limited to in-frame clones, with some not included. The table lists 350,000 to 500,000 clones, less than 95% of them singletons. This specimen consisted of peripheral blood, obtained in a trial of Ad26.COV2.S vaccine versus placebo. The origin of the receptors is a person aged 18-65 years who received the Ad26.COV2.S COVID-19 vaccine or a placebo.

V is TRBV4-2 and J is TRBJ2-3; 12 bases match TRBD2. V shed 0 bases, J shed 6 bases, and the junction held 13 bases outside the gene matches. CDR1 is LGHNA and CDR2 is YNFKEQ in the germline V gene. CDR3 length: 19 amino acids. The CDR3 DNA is TGTGCCAGCAGCCAAGACGGGACTAGCGGGCCACAAAGGATGGATACGCAGTATTTT. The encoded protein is CASSQDGTSGPQRMDTQYF.

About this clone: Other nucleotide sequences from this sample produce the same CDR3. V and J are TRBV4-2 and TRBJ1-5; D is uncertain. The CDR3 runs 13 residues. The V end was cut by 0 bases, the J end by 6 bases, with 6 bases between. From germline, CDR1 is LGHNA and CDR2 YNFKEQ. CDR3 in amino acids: CASSQDLGQPQHF. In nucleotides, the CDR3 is TGTGCCAGCAGCCAAGATCTGGGTCAGCCCCAGCATTTT.

The CDR3: CASSNGENTGELFF. The CDR3 nucleotides are TGTGCCAGCAGCAACGGAGAGAACACCGGGGAGCTGTTTTTT. The chain links TRBV21-1 to TRBJ2-2; the table's TRBD2 call for D was not verified on the DNA. TRBV21-1 is listed as a pseudogene. This CDR3 region has 14 residues.

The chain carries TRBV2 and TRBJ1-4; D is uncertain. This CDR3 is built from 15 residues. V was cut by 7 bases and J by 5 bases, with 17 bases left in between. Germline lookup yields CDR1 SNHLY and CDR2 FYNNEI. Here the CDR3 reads CASNQRARRNEKLFF. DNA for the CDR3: TGTGCCAGCAATCAAAGGGCTAGGAGGAATGAAAAACTGTTTTTT.

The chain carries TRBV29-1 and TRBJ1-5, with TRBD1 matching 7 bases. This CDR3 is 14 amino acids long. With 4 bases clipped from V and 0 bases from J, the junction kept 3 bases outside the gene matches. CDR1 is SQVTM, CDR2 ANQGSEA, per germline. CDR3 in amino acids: CSVGTGNSNQPQHF. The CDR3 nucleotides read TGCAGCGTTGGGACAGGTAATAGCAATCAGCCCCAGCATTTT.

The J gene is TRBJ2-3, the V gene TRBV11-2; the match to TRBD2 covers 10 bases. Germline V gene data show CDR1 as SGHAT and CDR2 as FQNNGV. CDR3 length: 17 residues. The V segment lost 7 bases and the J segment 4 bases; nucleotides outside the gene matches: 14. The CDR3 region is CASTRGDSGRWADTQYF. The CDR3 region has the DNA TGTGCCAGCACCCGGGGGGATAGCGGGAGGTGGGCAGATACGCAGTATTTT. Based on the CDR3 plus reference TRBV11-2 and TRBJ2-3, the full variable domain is EAGVAQSPRYKIIEKRQSVAFWCNPISGHATLYWYQQILGQGPKLLIQFQNNGVVDDSQLPKDRFSAERLKGVDSTLKIQPAKLEDSAVYLCASTRGDSGRWADTQYFGPGTRLTVL.

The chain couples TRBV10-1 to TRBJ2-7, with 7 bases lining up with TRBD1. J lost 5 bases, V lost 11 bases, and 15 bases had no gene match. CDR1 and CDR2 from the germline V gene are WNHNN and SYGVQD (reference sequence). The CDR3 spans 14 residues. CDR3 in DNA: TGCGCCGCCCACCCGACGACAGGGCCGCACGAGCAGTACTTC. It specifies CAAHPTTGPHEQYF.

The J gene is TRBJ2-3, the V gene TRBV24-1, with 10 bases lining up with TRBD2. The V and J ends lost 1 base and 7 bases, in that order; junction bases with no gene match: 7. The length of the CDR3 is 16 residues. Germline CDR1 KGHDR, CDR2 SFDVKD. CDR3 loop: CATSDLGLAEGHTQYF. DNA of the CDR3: TGTGCCACCAGTGATTTAGGACTAGCGGAAGGGCATACGCAGTATTTT.

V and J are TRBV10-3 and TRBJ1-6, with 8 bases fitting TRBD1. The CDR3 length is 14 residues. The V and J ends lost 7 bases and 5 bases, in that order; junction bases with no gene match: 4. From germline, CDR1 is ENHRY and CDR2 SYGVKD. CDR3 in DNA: TGTGCCATCACCCAGGACAGGGATAATTCACCCCTCCACTTT. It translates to CAITQDRDNSPLHF.

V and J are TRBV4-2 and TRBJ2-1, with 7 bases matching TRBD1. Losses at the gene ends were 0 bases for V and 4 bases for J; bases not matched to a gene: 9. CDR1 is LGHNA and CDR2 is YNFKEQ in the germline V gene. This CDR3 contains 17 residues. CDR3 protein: CASSQDHPRGLYNEQFF. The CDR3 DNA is TGTGCCAGCAGCCAAGATCATCCTAGGGGGCTGTACAATGAGCAGTTCTTC.

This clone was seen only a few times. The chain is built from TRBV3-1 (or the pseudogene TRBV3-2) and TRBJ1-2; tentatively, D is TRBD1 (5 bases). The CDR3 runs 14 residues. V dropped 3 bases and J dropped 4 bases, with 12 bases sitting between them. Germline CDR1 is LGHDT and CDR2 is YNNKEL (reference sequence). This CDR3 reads CASSHRESAYGYTF. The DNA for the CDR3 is TGTGCCAGCAGCCACAGGGAATCGGCCTATGGCTACACCTTC.

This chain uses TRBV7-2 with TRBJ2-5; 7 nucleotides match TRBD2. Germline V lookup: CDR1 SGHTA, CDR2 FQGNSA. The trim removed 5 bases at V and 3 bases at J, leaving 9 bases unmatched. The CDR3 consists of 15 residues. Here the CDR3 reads CASSPSGATEETQYF. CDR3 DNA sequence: TGTGCCAGCAGCCCTAGCGGAGCCACTGAAGAGACCCAGTACTTC.

CDR3 sequence: CASKGAEAGELFF. CDR3 nucleotide sequence: TGTGCCAGTAAAGGGGCAGAGGCCGGGGAGCTGTTTTTT. V and J are TRBV6-4 and TRBJ2-2; the D gene is possibly TRBD1 (5 bases). CDR1 and CDR2 from the germline V gene are MRHNA and SNTAGT. The CDR3 covers 13 residues. V was shortened by 9 bases and J by 6 bases, with 14 bases between the two germline ends.

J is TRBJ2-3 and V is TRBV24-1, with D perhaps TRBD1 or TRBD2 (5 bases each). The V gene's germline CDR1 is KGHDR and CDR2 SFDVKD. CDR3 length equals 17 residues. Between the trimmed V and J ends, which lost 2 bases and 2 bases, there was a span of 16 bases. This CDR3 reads CATSDSSGTVDTDTQYF. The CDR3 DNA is TGTGCCACCAGTGATTCCTCTGGGACGGTCGACACAGATACGCAGTATTTT.

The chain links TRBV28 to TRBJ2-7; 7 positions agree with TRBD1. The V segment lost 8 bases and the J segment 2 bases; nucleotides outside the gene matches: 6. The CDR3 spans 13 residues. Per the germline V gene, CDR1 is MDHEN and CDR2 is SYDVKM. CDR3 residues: CASWDSLAYEQYF. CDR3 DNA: TGTGCCAGCTGGGACAGTCTAGCCTACGAGCAGTACTTC.

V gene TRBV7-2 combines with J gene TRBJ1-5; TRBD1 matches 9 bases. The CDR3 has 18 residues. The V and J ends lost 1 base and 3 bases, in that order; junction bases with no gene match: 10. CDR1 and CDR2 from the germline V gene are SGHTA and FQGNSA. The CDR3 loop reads CASSLVGSGTGLNQPQHF. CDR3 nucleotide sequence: TGTGCCAGCAGCTTAGTTGGGTCTGGGACAGGGCTCAATCAGCCCCAGCATTTT. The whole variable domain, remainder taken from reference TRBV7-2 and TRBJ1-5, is GAGVSQSPSNKVTEKGKDVELRCDPISGHTALYWYRQSLGQGLEFLIYFQGNSAPDKSGLPSDRFSAERTGGSVSTLTIQRTQQEDSAVYLCASSLVGSGTGLNQPQHFGDGTRLSIL.

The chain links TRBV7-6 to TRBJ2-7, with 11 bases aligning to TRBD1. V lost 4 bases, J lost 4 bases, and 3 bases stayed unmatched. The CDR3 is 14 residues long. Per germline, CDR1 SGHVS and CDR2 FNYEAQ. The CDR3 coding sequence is TGTGCCAGCAGCTCCGGGACAGGGGGGTACGAGCAGTACTTC. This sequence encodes CASSSGTGGYEQYF.

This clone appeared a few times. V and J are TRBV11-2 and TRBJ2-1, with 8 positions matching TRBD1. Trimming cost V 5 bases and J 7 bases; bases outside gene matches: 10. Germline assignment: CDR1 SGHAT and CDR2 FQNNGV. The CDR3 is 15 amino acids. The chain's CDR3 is CASSPLRRTGNEQFF. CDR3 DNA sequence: TGTGCCAGCAGCCCTTTGAGGCGGACAGGGAATGAGCAGTTCTTC.

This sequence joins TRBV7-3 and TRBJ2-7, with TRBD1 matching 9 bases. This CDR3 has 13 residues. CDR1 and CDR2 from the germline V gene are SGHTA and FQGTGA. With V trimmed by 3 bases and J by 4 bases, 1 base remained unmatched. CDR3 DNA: TGTGCCAGCAGCTTCGGACAGGGGTACGAGCAGTACTTC. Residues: CASSFGQGYEQYF.

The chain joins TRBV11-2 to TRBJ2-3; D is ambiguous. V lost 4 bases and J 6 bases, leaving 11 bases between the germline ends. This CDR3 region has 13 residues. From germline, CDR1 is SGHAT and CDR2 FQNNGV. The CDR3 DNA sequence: TGTGCCAGCAGCTCCCCTTTCTCCGATACGCAGTATTTT. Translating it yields CASSSPFSDTQYF.

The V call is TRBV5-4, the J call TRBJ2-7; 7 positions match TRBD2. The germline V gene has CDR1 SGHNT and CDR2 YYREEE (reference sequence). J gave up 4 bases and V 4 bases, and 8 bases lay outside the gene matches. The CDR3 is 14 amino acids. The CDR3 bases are TGTGCCAGCAGCGGGCGAGGGGAGGGATACGAGCAGTACTTC. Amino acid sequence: CASSGRGEGYEQYF.

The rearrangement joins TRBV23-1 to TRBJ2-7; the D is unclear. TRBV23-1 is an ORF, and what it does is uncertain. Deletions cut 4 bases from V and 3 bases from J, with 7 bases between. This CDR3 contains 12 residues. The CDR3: CASSLEDYEQYF. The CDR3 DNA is TGCGCCAGCAGTCTAGAAGACTACGAGCAGTACTTC.

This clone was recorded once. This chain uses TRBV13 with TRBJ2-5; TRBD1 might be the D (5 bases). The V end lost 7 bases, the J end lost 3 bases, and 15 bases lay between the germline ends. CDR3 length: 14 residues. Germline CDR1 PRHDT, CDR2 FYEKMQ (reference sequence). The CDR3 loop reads CASTPTVRKETQYF. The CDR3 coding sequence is TGTGCCAGCACCCCGACAGTCAGAAAAGAGACCCAGTACTTC.

In nucleotides, the CDR3 is TGTGCCAGCTCACCAGGGGGTGAAAAACTGTTTTTT. The encoded protein is CASSPGGEKLFF. J is TRBJ1-4 and V is TRBV18; weak D call: TRBD1 (5 bases). CDR3 size: 12 residues. Trimming left V 2 bases short and J 7 bases short, with 5 bases between. Germline CDR1 reads KGHSH; CDR2 reads LQKENI.

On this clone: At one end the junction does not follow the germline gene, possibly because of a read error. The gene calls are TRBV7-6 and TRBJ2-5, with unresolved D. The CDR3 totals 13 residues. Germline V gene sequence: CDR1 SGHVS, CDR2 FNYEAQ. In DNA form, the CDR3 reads TGTGCCAGCAGCTTACCAGGCCAAGCGACCCAGTACTTC. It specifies CASSLPGQATQYF.

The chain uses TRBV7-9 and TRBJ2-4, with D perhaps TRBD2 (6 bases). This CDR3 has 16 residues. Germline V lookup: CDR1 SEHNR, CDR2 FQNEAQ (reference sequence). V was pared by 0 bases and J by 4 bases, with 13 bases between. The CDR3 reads CASSLAPASEKNIQYF. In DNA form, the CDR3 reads TGTGCCAGCAGCTTAGCACCGGCTAGCGAAAAAAACATTCAGTACTTC.

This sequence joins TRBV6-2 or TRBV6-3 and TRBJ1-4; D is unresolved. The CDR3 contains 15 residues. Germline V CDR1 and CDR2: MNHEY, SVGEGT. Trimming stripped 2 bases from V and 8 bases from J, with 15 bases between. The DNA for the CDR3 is TGTGCCAGCAGTTACGAGTGGGCGACTGGGGAAAAACTGTTTTTT. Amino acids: CASSYEWATGEKLFF.

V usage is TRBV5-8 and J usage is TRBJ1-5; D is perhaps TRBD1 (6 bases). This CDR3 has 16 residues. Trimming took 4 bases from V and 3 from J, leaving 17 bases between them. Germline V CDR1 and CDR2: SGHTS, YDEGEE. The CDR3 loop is CASSPPLPGHNQPQHF. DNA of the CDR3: TGTGCCAGCAGCCCACCCCTCCCGGGACACAATCAGCCCCAGCATTTT. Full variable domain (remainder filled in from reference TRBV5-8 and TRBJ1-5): EAGVTQSPTHLIKTRGQQATLRCSPISGHTSVYWYQQALGLGLQFLLWYDEGEERNRGNFPPRFSGRQFPNYSSELNVNALELEDSALYLCASSPPLPGHNQPQHFGDGTRLSIL.

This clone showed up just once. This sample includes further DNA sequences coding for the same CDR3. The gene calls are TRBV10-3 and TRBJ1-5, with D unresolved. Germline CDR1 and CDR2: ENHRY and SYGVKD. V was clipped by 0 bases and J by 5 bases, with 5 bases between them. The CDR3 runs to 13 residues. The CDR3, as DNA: TGTGCCATCAGTGAGTCGGCCGATCAGCCCCAGCATTTT. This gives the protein CAISESADQPQHF.

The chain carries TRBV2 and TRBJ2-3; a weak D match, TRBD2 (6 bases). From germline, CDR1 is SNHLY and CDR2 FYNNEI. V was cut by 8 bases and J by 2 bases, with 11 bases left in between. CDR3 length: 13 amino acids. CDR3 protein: CASLAANTDTQYF. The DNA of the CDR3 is TGTGCCAGCTTAGCGGCGAACACAGATACGCAGTATTTT.